This T cell receptor (beta chain) comes out of a study of blood T cells in healthy people across ages. The wider study: When template switching was applied, about one barcoded beta molecule was captured per two T cells.

The germline gives CDR1 SGHTA, CDR2 FQGNSA. V was shortened by 5 bases and J by 3 bases, with 13 bases between the two germline ends. This CDR3 is 14 amino acids long. A sample-barcoded 5' primer and a J-beta primer mix were used in a second PCR of about 7 to 12 cycles. TCRdb processed the 5' RACE reads anew with MiXCR; each CDR3 protein has one entry. The sample holds approximately 830,000 distinct CDR3 sequences, 62% seen once. The sequence was obtained from a man aged 25-40 years in good health. The chain joins TRBV7-2 to TRBJ1-1; D is perhaps TRBD1 (6 bases). The sample taken for sequencing was blood. CDR3 protein: CASSPQDSDTEAFF. CDR3 coding DNA: TGTGCCAGCAGCCCCCAGGACAGCGACACTGAAGCTTTCTTT.